These 9 T cell receptor beta chains originate from one sample sequenced in a study of OX40 agonist ivuxolimab in advanced cancers. TCRdb's table, derived via immunoSEQ multiplex PCR, lists solely in-frame clones and lacks some. The sample carries tens of thousands of clones, approximately 91% recorded once. This specimen consisted of CD4+ or CD8+ T cells sorted from blood, obtained in a trial of the OX40 agonist ivuxolimab. Every receptor here comes from an adult with an advanced solid tumor such as melanoma, head and neck, liver or kidney cancer.

The chain employs TRBV15 and TRBJ1-3; no clear D gene. V gave up 2 bases and J gave up 0 bases, with 8 bases separating them. CDR1 and CDR2 (germline): LNHNV, YYDKDF (reference sequence). This CDR3 is 15 amino acids long. CDR3 residues: CATSRTAVSGNTIYF. The CDR3 DNA reads as TGTGCCACCAGCAGAACAGCCGTCTCTGGAAACACCATATATTTT.

In its sample, this clone is medium-sized. V and J are TRBV9 and TRBJ2-2; D uncertain. Germline CDR1 SGDLS, CDR2 YYNGEE. This CDR3 contains 14 residues. The germline V and J ends were trimmed by 0 bases and 6 bases, with 9 bases remaining between them. CDR3 sequence reads: CASSVDQGSGELFF. The CDR3 DNA is TGTGCCAGCAGCGTAGATCAAGGGTCCGGGGAGCTGTTTTTT.

This chain uses TRBV9 with TRBJ2-1; TRBD2 agrees at 11 bases. The junction had 12 bases not matched to a gene; V was cut back by 4 bases and J by 9 bases. The CDR3 loop spans 16 amino acids. Germline assignment: CDR1 SGDLS and CDR2 YYNGEE. The CDR3 is CASSTALVAGGLEQFF. CDR3 bases: TGTGCCAGCAGCACCGCCTTAGTAGCGGGGGGGCTTGAGCAGTTCTTC.

This sequence joins TRBV2 and TRBJ2-2, with 7 bases lining up with TRBD1. V lost 7 bases to trimming and J lost 7 bases; unmatched junction nucleotides: 15. Germline loops: CDR1 SNHLY, CDR2 FYNNEI. The CDR3 runs to 16 residues. CDR3 nucleotide sequence: TGTGCCAGCACGGTGTCCGACAGGGCTCTTAACGGGGAGCTGTTTTTT. Translated: CASTVSDRALNGELFF.

The chain carries TRBV7-2 and TRBJ2-7; D perhaps matches TRBD1 (5 bases). This CDR3 comprises 16 residues. V shed 2 bases and J shed 3 bases, with 17 bases lying between them. Germline V lookup: CDR1 SGHTA, CDR2 FQGNSA. This chain's CDR3 is CASSLNSGRDDYEQYF. In DNA, the CDR3 is TGTGCCAGCAGCTTAAATAGTGGCAGGGATGACTACGAGCAGTACTTC.

CDR3 DNA: TGTGCCAGTACCACGAGGGAGCGGCAGCCCCAGCATTTT. It encodes CASTTRERQPQHF. The V gene is TRBV19, the J gene TRBJ1-5; no reliable D call. V lost 7 bases and J 7 bases, leaving 14 bases between the germline ends. The germline V gene has CDR1 LNHDA and CDR2 SQIVND (reference sequence). This CDR3 contains 13 residues.

The rearrangement uses TRBV4-1 and TRBJ2-5, with 8 positions matching TRBD1. Germline values: CDR1 MGHRA, CDR2 YSYEKL. J was trimmed by 3 bases and V by 5 bases; bases with no gene match: 8. The CDR3 is 15 amino acids. CDR3 in DNA: TGCGCCAGCAGCAAAAGGACAGGGAGAGAAGAGACCCAGTACTTC. Translated, it gives CASSKRTGREETQYF.

The genes are TRBV27 and TRBJ1-2, with a possible D match to TRBD1 (5 bases). Trimming took 0 bases from V and 8 from J, leaving 16 bases between them. Germline V CDR1 and CDR2: MNHEY, SMNVEV (reference sequence). The CDR3 length is 15 residues. The CDR3: CASSLSRAGLKGYTF. CDR3 nucleotide sequence: TGTGCCAGCAGTTTATCGAGGGCAGGGCTAAAGGGCTACACCTTC.

The CDR3: CASSMTGSSYNEQFF. CDR3 sequence (DNA): TGTGCCAGTAGTATGACAGGTAGCTCCTACAATGAGCAGTTCTTC. The V call is TRBV19, the J call TRBJ2-1, with D possibly matching TRBD1 (6 bases). V was shortened by 3 bases and J by 0 bases, with 9 bases between the two germline ends. Germline lookup yields CDR1 LNHDA and CDR2 SQIVND (reference sequence). This CDR3 has 15 amino acids.